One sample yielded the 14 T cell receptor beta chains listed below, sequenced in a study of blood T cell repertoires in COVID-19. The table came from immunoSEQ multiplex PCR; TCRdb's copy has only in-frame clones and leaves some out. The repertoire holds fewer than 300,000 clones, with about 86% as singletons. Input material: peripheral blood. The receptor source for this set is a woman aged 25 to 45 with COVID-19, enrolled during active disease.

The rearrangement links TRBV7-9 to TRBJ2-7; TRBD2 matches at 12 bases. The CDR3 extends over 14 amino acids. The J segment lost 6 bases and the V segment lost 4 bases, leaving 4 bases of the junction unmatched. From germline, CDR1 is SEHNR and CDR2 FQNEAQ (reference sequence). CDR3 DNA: TGTGCCAGCAGCTCAGGACTAGCGGGGTTCGAGCAGTACTTC. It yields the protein CASSSGLAGFEQYF.

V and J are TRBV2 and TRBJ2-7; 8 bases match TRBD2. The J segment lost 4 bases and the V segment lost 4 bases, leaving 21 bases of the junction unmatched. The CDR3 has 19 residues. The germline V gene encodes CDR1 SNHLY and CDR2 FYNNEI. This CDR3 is CASSGSAGDVGGGPYEQYF. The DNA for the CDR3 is TGTGCCAGCAGTGGGTCGGCAGGGGACGTGGGCGGGGGGCCTTACGAGCAGTACTTC.

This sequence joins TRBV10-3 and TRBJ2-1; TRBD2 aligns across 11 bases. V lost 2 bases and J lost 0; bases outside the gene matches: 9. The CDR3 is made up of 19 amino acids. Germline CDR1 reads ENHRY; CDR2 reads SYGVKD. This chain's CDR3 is CAISEKASGGLSSYNEQFF. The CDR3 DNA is TGTGCCATCAGTGAGAAGGCTAGCGGGGGGCTGAGCTCCTACAATGAGCAGTTCTTC.

CDR3 DNA sequence: TGTGCCAGCAGTGAAGGGCCTAGCCGCAGCTCCTACGAGCAGTACTTC. This gives the protein CASSEGPSRSSYEQYF. The chain uses TRBV2 and TRBJ2-7; D may be TRBD2 (5 bases). This CDR3 comprises 16 residues. Germline loops: CDR1 SNHLY, CDR2 FYNNEI. V lost 1 base and J 0 bases, leaving 13 bases between the germline ends.

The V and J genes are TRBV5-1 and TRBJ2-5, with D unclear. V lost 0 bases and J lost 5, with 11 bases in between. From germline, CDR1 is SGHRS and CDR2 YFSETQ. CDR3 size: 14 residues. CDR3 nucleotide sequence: TGCGCCAGCAGCTTGGCCGGAGCCTCGGAGACCCAGTACTTC. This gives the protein CASSLAGASETQYF.

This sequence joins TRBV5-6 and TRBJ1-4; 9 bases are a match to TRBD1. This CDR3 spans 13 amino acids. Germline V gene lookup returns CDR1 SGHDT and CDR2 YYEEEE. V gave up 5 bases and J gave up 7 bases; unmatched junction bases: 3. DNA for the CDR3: TGTGCCAGCAGTGGGGGACAGGGTGAAAAACTGTTTTTT. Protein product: CASSGGQGEKLFF.

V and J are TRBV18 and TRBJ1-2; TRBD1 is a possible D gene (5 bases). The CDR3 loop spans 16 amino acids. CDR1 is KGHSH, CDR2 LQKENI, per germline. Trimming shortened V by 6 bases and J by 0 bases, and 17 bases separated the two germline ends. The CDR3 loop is CASSLLTGVSNYGYTF. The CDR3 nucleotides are TGTGCCAGCTCGCTACTCACGGGGGTATCTAACTATGGCTACACCTTC.

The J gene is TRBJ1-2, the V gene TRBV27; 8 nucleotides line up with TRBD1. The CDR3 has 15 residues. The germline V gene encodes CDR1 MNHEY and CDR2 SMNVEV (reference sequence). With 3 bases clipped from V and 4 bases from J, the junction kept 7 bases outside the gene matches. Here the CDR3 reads CASSFRAGTGYGYTF. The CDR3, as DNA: TGTGCCAGCAGTTTTCGAGCCGGGACAGGCTATGGCTACACCTTC.

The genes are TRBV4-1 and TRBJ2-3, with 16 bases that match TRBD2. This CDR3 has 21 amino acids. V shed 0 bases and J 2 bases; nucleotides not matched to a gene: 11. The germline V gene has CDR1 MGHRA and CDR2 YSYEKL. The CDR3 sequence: CASSQEGPGLAGGPYTDTQYF. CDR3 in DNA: TGCGCCAGCAGCCAAGAGGGACCGGGACTAGCGGGGGGGCCTTACACAGATACGCAGTATTTT.

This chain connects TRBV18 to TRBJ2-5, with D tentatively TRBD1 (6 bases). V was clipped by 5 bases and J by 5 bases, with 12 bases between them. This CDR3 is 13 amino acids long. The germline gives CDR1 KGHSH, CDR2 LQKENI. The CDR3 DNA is TGTGCCAGCTCAGGGGGACAAAAGGAGACCCAGTACTTC. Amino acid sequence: CASSGGQKETQYF. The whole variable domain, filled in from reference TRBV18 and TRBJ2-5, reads NAGVMQNPRHLVRRRGQEARLRCSPMKGHSHVYWYRQLPEEGLKFMVYLQKENIIDESGMPKERFSAEFPKEGPSILRIQQVVRGDSAAYFCASSGGQKETQYFGPGTRLLVL.

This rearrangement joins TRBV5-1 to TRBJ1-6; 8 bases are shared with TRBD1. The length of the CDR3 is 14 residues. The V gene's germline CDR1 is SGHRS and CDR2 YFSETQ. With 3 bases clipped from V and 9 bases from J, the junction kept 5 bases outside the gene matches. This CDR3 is CASSSGTGGSPLHF. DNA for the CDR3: TGCGCCAGCAGCTCTGGGACAGGAGGTTCACCCCTCCACTTT.

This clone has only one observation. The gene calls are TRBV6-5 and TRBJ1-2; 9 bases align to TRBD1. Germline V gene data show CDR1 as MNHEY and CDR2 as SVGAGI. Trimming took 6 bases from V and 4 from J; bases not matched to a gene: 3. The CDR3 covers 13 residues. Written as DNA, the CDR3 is TGTGCCAGCAGACAGGGGGCTGCCTATGGCTACACCTTC. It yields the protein CASRQGAAYGYTF.

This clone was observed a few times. CDR3 sequence (DNA): TGTGCCAGCAGCTCATGGGACACCTACGAGCAGTACTTC. Translation gives CASSSWDTYEQYF. The rearrangement uses TRBV27 and TRBJ2-7; D possibly corresponds to TRBD1 (6 bases). Germline V gene sequence: CDR1 MNHEY, CDR2 SMNVEV (reference sequence). The CDR3 has 13 residues. The ends were cut back, 6 bases at V and 2 bases at J, with 11 bases in the middle.

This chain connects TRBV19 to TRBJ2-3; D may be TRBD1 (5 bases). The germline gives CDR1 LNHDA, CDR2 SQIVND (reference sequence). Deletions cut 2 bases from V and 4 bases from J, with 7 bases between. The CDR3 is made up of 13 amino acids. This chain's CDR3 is CASSISGSDTQYF. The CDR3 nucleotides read TGTGCCAGTAGTATATCAGGGTCAGATACGCAGTATTTT.